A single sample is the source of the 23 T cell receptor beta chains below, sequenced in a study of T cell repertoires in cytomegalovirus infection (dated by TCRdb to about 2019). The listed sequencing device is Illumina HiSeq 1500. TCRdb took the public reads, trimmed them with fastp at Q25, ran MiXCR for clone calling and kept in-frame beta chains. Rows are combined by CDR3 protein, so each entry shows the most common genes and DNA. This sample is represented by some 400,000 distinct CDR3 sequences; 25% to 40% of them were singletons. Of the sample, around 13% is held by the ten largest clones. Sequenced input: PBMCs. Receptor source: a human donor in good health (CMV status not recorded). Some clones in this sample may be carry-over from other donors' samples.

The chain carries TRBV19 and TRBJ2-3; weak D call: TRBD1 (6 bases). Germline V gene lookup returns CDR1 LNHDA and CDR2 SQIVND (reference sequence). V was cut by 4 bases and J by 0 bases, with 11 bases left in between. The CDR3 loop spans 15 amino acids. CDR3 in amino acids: CASSTPGHSTDTQYF. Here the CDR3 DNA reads TGTGCCAGTAGTACCCCGGGACACAGCACAGATACGCAGTATTTT.

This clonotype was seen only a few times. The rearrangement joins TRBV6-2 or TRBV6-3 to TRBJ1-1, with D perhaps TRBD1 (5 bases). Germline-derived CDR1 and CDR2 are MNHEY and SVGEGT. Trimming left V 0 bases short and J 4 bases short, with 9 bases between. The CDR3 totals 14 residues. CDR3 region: CASSYSRGLTEAFF. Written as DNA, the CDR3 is TGTGCCAGCAGTTACTCAAGGGGTCTCACTGAAGCTTTCTTT.

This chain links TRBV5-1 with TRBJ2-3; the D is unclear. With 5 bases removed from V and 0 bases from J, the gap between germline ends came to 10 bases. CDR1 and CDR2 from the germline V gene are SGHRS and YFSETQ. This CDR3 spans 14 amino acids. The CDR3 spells CASRVATSTDTQYF. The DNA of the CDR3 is TGCGCCAGCAGGGTCGCTACAAGCACAGATACGCAGTATTTT.

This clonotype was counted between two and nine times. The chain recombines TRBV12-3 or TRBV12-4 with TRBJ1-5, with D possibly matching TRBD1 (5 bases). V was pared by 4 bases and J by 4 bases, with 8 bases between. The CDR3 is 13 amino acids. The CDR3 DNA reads TGTGCCAGCAGTTGGGACGGGAATCAGCCCCAGCATTTT. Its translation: CASSWDGNQPQHF.

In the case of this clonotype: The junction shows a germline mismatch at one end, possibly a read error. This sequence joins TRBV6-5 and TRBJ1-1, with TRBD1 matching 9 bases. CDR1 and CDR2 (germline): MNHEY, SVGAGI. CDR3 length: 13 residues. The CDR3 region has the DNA TGTGCCAGCAAACCCCCGGGACAGGGAAAAGCTTACTTT. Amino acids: CASKPPGQGKAYF.

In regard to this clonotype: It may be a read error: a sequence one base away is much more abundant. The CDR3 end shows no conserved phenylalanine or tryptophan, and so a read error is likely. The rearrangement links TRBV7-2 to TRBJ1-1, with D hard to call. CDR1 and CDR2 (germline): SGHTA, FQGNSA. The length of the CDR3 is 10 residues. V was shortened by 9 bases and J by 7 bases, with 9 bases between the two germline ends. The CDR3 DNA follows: TGTGCCAGGGACCATGTTGAAGCTTTCATT. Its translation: CARDHVEAFI.

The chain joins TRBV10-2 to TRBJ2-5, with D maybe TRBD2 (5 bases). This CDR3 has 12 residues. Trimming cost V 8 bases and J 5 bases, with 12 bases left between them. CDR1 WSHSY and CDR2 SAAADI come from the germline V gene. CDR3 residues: CASAAGEETQYF. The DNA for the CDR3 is TGCGCCAGCGCCGCCGGGGAGGAGACCCAGTACTTC.

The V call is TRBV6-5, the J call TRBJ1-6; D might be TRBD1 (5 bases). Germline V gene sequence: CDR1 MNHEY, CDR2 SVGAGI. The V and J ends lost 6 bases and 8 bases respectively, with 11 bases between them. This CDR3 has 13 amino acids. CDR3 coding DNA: TGTGCCAGCAGCCCAACCAGGGATTCACCCCTCCACTTT. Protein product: CASSPTRDSPLHF.

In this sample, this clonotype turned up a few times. CDR3 in DNA: TGTGCCAGCACCCGGGGGGGGCTACGAACAGATACGCAGTATTTT. Amino acid sequence: CASTRGGLRTDTQYF. The genes are TRBV27 and TRBJ2-3; 8 bases agree with TRBD2. Germline V gene lookup returns CDR1 MNHEY and CDR2 SMNVEV (reference sequence). The V segment lost 7 bases and the J segment 3 bases; nucleotides outside the gene matches: 9. The CDR3 totals 15 residues.

CDR3 sequence (DNA): TGTGCCAGCAGTGAAGCGGCCGGGCGTCTCTATAATTCACCCCTCCACTTT. Encoded protein: CASSEAAGRLYNSPLHF. V gene TRBV2 combines with J gene TRBJ1-6; no definite D call. Trimming took off 0 bases at V and 3 bases at J, with 12 bases between the two ends. CDR3 length: 17 amino acids. Germline CDR1 SNHLY, CDR2 FYNNEI.

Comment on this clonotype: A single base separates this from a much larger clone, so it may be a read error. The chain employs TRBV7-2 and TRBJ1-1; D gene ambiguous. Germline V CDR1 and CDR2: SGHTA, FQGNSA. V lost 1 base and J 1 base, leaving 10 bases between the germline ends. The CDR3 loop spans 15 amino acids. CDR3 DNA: TGTGCCAGCAGCTTAGTTCGGGCTTGGAACACTGAAGCTTTCTTT. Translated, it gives CASSLVRAWNTEAFF.

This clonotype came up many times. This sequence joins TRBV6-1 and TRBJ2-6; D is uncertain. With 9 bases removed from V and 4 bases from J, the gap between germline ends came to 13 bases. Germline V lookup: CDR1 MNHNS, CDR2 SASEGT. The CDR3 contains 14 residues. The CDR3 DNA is TGTGCCAGTGCACTTTTGCGAGGGGCCAACGTCCTGACTTTC. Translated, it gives CASALLRGANVLTF.

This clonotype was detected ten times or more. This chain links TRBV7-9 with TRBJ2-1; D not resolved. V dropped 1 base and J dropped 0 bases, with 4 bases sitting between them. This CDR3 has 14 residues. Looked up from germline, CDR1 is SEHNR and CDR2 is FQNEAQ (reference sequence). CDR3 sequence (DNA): TGTGCCAGCAGCTTAGTAACCTCCTACAATGAGCAGTTCTTC. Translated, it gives CASSLVTSYNEQFF.

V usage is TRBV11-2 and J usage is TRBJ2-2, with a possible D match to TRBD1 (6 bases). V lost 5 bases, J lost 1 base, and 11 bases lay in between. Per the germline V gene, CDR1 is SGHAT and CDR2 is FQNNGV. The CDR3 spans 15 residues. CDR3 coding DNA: TGTGCCAGCAGCGAGGGGGTATTGAACACCGGGGAGCTGTTTTTT. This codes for CASSEGVLNTGELFF.

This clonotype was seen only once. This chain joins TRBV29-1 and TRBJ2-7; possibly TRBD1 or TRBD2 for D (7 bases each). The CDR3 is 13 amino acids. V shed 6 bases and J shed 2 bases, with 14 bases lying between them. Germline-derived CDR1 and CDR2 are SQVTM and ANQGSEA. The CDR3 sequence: CSVAGGRAYEQYF. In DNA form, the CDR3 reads TGCAGCGTAGCAGGGGGGAGGGCCTACGAGCAGTACTTC.

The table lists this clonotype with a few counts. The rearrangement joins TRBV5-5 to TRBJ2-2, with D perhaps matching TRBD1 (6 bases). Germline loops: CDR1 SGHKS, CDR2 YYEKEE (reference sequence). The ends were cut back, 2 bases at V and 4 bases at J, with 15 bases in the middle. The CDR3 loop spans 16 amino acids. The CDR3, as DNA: TGTGCCAGCAGCTTAACACAGGGACCGAGCACCGGGGAGCTGTTTTTT. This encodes CASSLTQGPSTGELFF.

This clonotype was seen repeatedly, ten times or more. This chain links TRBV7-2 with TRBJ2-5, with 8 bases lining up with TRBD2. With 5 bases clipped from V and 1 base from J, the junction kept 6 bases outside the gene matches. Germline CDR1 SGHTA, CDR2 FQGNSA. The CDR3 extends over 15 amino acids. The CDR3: CASSPPTSAQETQYF. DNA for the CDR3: TGTGCCAGCAGCCCTCCGACTAGCGCCCAAGAGACCCAGTACTTC.

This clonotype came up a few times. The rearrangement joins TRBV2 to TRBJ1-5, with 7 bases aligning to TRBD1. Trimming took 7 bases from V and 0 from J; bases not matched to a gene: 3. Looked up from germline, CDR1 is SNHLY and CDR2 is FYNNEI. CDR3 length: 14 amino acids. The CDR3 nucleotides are TGTGCCAGCACCGACAGGGCTAGCAATCAGCCCCAGCATTTT. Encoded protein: CASTDRASNQPQHF.

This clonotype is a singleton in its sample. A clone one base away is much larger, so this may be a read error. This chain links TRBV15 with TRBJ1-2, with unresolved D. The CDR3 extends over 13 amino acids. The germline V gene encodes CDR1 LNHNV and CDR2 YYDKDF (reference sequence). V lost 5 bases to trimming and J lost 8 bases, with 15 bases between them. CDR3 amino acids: CATSRNRHGGYTF. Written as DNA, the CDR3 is TGTGCCACCAGCCGGAACCGACATGGAGGCTACACCTTC.

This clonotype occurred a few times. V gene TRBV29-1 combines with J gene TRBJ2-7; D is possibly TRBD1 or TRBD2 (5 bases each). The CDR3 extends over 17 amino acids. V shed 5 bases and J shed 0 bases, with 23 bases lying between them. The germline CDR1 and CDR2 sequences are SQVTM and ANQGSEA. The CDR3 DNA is TGCAGCGTTCGGACTGGCGCCGTCGCAGGGTTCTCCTACGAGCAGTACTTC. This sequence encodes CSVRTGAVAGFSYEQYF.

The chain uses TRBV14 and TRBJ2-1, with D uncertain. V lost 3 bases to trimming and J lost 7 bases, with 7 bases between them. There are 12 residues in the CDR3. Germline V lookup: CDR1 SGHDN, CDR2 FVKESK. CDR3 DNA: TGTGCCAGCAGCCAGGGATGGAATGAGCAGTTCTTC. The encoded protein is CASSQGWNEQFF.

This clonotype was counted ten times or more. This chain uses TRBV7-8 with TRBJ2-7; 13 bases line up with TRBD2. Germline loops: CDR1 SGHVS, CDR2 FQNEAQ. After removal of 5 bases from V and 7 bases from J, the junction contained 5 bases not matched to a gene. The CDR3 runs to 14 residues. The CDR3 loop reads CASSKLAGGREQYF. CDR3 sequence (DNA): TGTGCCAGCAGCAAACTAGCGGGGGGGAGGGAGCAGTACTTC.

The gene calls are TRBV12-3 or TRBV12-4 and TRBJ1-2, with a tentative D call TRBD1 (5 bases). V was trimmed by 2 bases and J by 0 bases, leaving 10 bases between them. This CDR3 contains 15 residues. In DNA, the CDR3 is TGTGCCAGCAGTTTACCCGACAGAGCTAACTATGGCTACACCTTC. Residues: CASSLPDRANYGYTF.